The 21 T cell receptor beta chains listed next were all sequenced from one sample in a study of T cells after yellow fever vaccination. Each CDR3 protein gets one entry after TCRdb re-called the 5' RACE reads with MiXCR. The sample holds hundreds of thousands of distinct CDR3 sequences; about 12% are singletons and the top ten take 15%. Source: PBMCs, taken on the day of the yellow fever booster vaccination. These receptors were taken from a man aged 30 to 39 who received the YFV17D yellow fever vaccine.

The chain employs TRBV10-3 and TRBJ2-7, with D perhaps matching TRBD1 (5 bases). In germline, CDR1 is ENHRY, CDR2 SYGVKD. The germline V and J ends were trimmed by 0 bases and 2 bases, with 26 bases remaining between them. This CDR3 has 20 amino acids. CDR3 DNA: TGTGCCATCAGTGAGTCGAACAGACAGAGATCCGGGCAATACGCCTACGAGCAGTACTTC. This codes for CAISESNRQRSGQYAYEQYF.

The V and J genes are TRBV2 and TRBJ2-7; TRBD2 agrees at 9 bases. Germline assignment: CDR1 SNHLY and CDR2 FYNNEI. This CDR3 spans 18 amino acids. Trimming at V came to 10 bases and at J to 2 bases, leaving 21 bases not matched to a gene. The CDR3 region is CATLGQAGLASGAYEQYF. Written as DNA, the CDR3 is TGTGCCACACTCGGACAGGCCGGACTAGCGTCGGGGGCCTACGAGCAGTACTTC.

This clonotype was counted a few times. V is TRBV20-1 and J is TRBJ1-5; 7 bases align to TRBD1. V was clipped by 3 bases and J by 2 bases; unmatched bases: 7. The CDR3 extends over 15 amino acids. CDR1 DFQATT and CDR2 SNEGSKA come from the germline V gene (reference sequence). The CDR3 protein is CSAREGGAGNQPQHF. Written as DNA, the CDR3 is TGCAGTGCTAGGGAAGGGGGCGCCGGCAATCAGCCCCAGCATTTT.

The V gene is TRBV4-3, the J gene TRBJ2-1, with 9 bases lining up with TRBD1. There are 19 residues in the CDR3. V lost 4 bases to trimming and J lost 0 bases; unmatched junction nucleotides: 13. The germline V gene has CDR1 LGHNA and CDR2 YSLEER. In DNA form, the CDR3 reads TGCGCCAGCAGCCGTAACCGGGGACAGGGTCTAACCTCCTACAATGAGCAGTTCTTC. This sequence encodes CASSRNRGQGLTSYNEQFF.

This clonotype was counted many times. For the CDR3, the DNA is TGTGCCCTGGGCGGGCGCCACGAAAAACTGTTTTTT. Its protein is CALGGRHEKLFF. The rearrangement links TRBV21-1 to TRBJ1-4; TRBD1, as called in the table, went unchecked against the DNA. TRBV21-1 represents a pseudogene. The CDR3 is 12 residues long.

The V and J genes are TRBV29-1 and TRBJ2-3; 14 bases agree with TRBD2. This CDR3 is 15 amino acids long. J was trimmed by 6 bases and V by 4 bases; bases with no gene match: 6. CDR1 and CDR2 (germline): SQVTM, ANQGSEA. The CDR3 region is CSVGRLAGGIDTQYF. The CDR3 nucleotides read TGCAGCGTTGGAAGACTAGCGGGAGGGATTGATACGCAGTATTTT.

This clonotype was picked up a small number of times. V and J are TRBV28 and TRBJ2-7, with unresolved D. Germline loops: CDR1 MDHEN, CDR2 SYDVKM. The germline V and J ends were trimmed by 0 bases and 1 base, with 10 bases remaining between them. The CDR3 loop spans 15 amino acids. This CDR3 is CASSLWGKRSYEQYF. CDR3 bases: TGTGCCAGCAGTTTATGGGGGAAGAGATCCTACGAGCAGTACTTC. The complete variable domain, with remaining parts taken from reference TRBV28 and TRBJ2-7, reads DVKVTQSSRYLVKRTGEKVFLECVQDMDHENMFWYRQDPGLGLRLIYFSYDVKMKEKGDIPEGYSVSREKKERFSLILESASTNQTSMYLCASSLWGKRSYEQYFGPGTRLTVT.

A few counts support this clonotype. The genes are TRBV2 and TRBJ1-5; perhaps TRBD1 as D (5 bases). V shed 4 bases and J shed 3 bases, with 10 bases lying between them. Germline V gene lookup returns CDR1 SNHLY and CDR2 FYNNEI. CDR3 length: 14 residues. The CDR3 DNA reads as TGTGCCAGCAGTGCAGGGCAAAACAATCAGCCCCAGCATTTT. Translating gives CASSAGQNNQPQHF.

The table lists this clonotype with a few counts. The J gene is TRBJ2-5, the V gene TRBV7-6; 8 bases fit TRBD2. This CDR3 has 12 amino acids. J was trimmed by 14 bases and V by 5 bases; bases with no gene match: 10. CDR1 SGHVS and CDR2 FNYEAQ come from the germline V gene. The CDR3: CASSPDRGGPYF. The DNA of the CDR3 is TGTGCCAGCAGCCCAGACCGGGGGGGACCTTACTTC.

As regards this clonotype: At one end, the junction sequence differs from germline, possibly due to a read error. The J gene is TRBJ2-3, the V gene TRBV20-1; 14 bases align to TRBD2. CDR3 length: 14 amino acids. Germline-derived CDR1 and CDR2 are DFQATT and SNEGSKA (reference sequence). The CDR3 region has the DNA TGCTGTGCTTGGACTAGCGGGAGGTCAGATACGCAGTATTTT. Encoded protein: CCAWTSGRSDTQYF.

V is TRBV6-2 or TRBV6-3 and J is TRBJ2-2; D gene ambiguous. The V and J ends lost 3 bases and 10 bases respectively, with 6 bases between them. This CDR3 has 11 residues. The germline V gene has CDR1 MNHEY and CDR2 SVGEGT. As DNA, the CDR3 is TGTGCCAGCAGTTATTTGGAGGAGCTGTTTTTT. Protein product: CASSYLEELFF.

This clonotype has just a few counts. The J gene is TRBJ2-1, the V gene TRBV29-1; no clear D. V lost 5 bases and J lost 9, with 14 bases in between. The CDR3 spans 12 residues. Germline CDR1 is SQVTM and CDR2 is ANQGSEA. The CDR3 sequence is CSVREALSEQFF. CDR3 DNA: TGCAGCGTTAGAGAAGCCTTGAGTGAGCAGTTCTTC.

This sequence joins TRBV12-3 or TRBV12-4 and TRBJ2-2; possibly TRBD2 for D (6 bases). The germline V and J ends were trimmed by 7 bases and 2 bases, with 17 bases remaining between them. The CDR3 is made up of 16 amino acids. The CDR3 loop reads CASNSLGGVNTGELFF. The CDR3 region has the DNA TGTGCCAGCAATTCCCTCGGGGGAGTTAACACCGGGGAGCTGTTTTTT.

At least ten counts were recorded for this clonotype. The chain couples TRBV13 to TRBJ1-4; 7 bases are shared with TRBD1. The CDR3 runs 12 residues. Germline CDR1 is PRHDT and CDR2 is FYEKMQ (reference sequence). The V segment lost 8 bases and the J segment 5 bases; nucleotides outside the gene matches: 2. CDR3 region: CASRQGNEKLFF. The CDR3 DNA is TGTGCCAGCCGACAGGGAAATGAAAAACTGTTTTTT.

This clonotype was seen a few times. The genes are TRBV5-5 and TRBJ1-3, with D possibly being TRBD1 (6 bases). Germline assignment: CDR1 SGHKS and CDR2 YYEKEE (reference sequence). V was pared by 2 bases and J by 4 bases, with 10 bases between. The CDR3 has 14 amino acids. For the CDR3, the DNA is TGTGCCAGCAGCTTAGGACAGATCGGAAACACCATATATTTT. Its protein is CASSLGQIGNTIYF.

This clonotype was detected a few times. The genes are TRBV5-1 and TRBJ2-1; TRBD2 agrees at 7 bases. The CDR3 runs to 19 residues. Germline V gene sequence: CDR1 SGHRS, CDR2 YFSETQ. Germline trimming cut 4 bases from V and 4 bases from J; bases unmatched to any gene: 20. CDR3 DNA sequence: TGCGCCAGCAGCAAACTGGGCGGGACGCATGGGAGGGAATACAATGAGCAGTTCTTC. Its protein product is CASSKLGGTHGREYNEQFF. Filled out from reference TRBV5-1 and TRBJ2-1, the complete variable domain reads KAGVTQTPRYLIKTRGQQVTLSCSPISGHRSVSWYQQTPGQGLQFLFEYFSETQRNKGNFPGRFSGRQFSNSRSEMNVSTLELGDSALYLCASSKLGGTHGREYNEQFFGPGTRLTVL.

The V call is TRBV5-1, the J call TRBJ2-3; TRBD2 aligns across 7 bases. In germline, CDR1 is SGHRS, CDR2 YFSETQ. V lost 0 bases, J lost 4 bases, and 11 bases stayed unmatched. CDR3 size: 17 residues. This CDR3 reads CASSLAIAPSGSDTQYF. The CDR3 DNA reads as TGCGCCAGCAGCTTGGCCATCGCGCCTAGCGGATCAGATACGCAGTATTTT.

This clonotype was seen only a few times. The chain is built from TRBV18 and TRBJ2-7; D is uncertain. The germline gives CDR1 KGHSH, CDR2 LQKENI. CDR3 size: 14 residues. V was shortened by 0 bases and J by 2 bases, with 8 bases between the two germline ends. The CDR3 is CASSPPWQPYEQYF. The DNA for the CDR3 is TGTGCCAGCTCACCACCGTGGCAGCCCTACGAGCAGTACTTC.

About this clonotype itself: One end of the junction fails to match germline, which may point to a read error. CDR3 DNA: TGTGCCATCAGCCAGTTCAGAGGTCCCTACGAGCAGTACTTC. The encoded protein is CAISQFRGPYEQYF. The chain is built from TRBV11-2 and TRBJ2-7; D is unclear. Germline V CDR1 and CDR2: SGHAT, FQNNGV. The CDR3 runs 14 residues.

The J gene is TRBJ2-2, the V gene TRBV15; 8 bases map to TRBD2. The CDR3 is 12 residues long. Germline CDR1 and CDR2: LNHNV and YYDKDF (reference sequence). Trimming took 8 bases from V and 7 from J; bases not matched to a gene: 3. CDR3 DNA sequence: TGTGCCACCGGGCGGGGGGTCGGGGAGCTGTTTTTT. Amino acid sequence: CATGRGVGELFF. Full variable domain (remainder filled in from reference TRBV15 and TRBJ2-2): DAMVIQNPRYQVTQFGKPVTLSCSQTLNHNVMYWYQQKSSQAPKLLFHYYDKDFNNEADTPDNFQSRRPNTSFCFLDIRSPGLGDTAMYLCATGRGVGELFFGEGSRLTVL.

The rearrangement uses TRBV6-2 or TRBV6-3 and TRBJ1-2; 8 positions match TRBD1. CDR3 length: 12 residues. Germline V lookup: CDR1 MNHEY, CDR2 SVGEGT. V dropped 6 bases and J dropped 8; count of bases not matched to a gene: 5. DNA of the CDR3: TGTGCCAGCAGGACAGGGGAAAACGGCTACACCTTC. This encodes CASRTGENGYTF.